A single sample gave rise to the 22 T cell receptor beta chains below, sequenced in a study of graft-versus-host responses after intestinal transplantation. These receptors are not linked to any known antigen. Sequencing used immunoSEQ multiplex PCR; TCRdb keeps in-frame clones, though not all of them. This table has 80,000 to 100,000 clones, roughly 89% appearing once. Sequencing used unstimulated CD4+ T cells sorted from spleen or lymph node cells, obtained before transplant. These TCRs come from a human donor who was the organ donor for an intestinal transplant.

This clone was seen only a few times. V and J are TRBV28 and TRBJ1-4, with 9 bases fitting TRBD1. After removal of 10 bases from V and 8 bases from J, the junction contained 8 bases not matched to a gene. This CDR3 has 13 amino acids. CDR1 and CDR2 from the germline V gene are MDHEN and SYDVKM. CDR3 residues: CAMGDRVGEKLFF. CDR3 bases: TGTGCCATGGGGGACAGGGTCGGGGAAAAACTGTTTTTT. Full variable domain (missing parts from reference TRBV28 and TRBJ1-4): DVKVTQSSRYLVKRTGEKVFLECVQDMDHENMFWYRQDPGLGLRLIYFSYDVKMKEKGDIPEGYSVSREKKERFSLILESASTNQTSMYLCAMGDRVGEKLFFGSGTQLSVL.

J is TRBJ2-7 and V is TRBV9; 11 bases align to TRBD2. There are 14 residues in the CDR3. V gave up 5 bases and J gave up 5 bases; unmatched junction bases: 6. Germline V CDR1 and CDR2: SGDLS, YYNGEE. CDR3 coding DNA: TGTGCCAGCAGTCCTAGCGGGGGGACAAACGAGCAGTACTTC. Its translation is CASSPSGGTNEQYF.

This clone appeared a few times. The gene calls are TRBV15 and TRBJ2-5; D gene uncertain. The germline gives CDR1 LNHNV, CDR2 YYDKDF (reference sequence). The V end was cut by 4 bases, the J end by 3 bases, with 12 bases between. The CDR3 consists of 14 residues. For the CDR3, the DNA is TGTGCCACCAGCAAGAAACAGAGAGAAGAGACCCAGTACTTC. This encodes CATSKKQREETQYF.

This sequence joins TRBV4-3 and TRBJ1-2, with D perhaps matching TRBD1 (5 bases). This CDR3 region has 15 residues. Trimming pared 0 bases from V and 7 bases from J, leaving 15 bases between. In germline, CDR1 is LGHNA, CDR2 YSLEER. The DNA for the CDR3 is TGCGCCAGCAGCCAAGATCGGGGGAGGGAGAGTGGCTACACCTTC. It encodes CASSQDRGRESGYTF.

The V call is TRBV6-1, the J call TRBJ2-2; unclear D gene. Germline V gene lookup returns CDR1 MNHNS and CDR2 SASEGT. V lost 7 bases and J lost 1, with 10 bases in between. The CDR3 spans 14 residues. In DNA form, the CDR3 reads TGTGCCAGCACTAGGAACGTGAACACCGGGGAGCTGTTTTTT. It translates to CASTRNVNTGELFF.

This chain links TRBV19 with TRBJ2-5; 12 nucleotides align to TRBD1. With the DNA end fitting TRBJ2-7 better, the J assignment may be wrong. The CDR3 totals 15 residues. Germline-derived CDR1 and CDR2 are LNHDA and SQIVND (reference sequence). CDR3 amino acids: CASRMGQGAVYEQYF. For the CDR3, the DNA is TGTGCCAGTAGAATGGGACAGGGGGCGGTATACGAGCAGTACTTC.

This rearrangement joins TRBV4-3 to TRBJ2-1; perhaps TRBD2 as D (6 bases). The V gene's germline CDR1 is LGHNA and CDR2 YSLEER. Trimming removed 0 bases from V and 9 bases from J, with 15 bases in between. The CDR3 is made up of 15 amino acids. CDR3 sequence: CASSQERLVRGEQFF. CDR3 nucleotides: TGCGCCAGCAGCCAAGAAAGACTAGTTCGGGGTGAGCAGTTCTTC.

The gene calls are TRBV4-1 and TRBJ1-5; D remains ambiguous. The CDR3 spans 14 residues. V was shortened by 0 bases and J by 3 bases, with 6 bases between the two germline ends. The germline V gene has CDR1 MGHRA and CDR2 YSYEKL. The CDR3 nucleotides are TGCGCCAGCAGCCAAGAGTCTTCCAATCAGCCCCAGCATTTT. Protein product: CASSQESSNQPQHF.

CDR3: CASSVGGGRMETQYF. CDR3 bases: TGTGCCAGCAGCGTAGGCGGAGGTAGGATGGAGACCCAGTACTTC. V and J are TRBV9 and TRBJ2-5, with D maybe TRBD2 (5 bases). V was shortened by 0 bases and J by 5 bases, with 14 bases between the two germline ends. This CDR3 is 15 amino acids long. The germline V gene encodes CDR1 SGDLS and CDR2 YYNGEE.

The chain has TRBV2 and TRBJ1-2; D is undetermined. There are 14 residues in the CDR3. CDR1 is SNHLY and CDR2 is FYNNEI in the germline V gene. With 3 bases removed from V and 5 bases from J, the gap between germline ends came to 13 bases. CDR3: CASSEETSYYGYTF. CDR3 DNA sequence: TGTGCCAGCAGTGAGGAGACCTCCTATTATGGCTACACCTTC. The full variable domain, rest sourced from reference TRBV2 and TRBJ1-2, is EPEVTQTPSHQVTQMGQEVILRCVPISNHLYFYWYRQILGQKVEFLVSFYNNEISEKSEIFDDQFSVERPDGSNFTLKIRSTKLEDSAMYFCASSEETSYYGYTFGSGTRLTVV.

The chain combines TRBV6-5 with TRBJ2-5, with 9 nucleotides matching TRBD1. The CDR3 consists of 15 residues. Trimming took 2 bases from V and 11 from J; bases not matched to a gene: 12. The germline CDR1 and CDR2 sequences are MNHEY and SVGAGI. This chain's CDR3 is CASSYRGTGSGEQYF. In DNA form, the CDR3 reads TGTGCCAGCAGTTACAGGGGGACAGGGTCAGGGGAGCAGTACTTC.

J is TRBJ2-7 and V is TRBV2, with D hard to call. With 2 bases removed from V and 3 bases from J, the gap between germline ends came to 11 bases. This CDR3 is built from 14 residues. From germline, CDR1 is SNHLY and CDR2 FYNNEI. For the CDR3, the DNA is TGTGCCAGCAGTGAAAACGGTCTTGACTACGAGCAGTACTTC. Translated, it gives CASSENGLDYEQYF.

V is TRBV19 and J is TRBJ2-5; 9 bases line up with TRBD1. The CDR3 length is 15 residues. V lost 1 base and J lost 7; bases outside the gene matches: 7. Germline V gene lookup returns CDR1 LNHDA and CDR2 SQIVND (reference sequence). Here the CDR3 reads CASSIGDRVTSTQYF. The CDR3, as DNA: TGTGCCAGTAGTATAGGGGACAGGGTAACATCGACCCAGTACTTC.

The chain employs TRBV5-1 and TRBJ2-3, with 8 nucleotides matching TRBD2. The CDR3 length is 13 residues. CDR1 is SGHRS and CDR2 is YFSETQ in the germline V gene. After removal of 3 bases from V and 6 bases from J, the junction contained 3 bases not matched to a gene. CDR3: CASSSQRGDTQYF. In DNA, the CDR3 is TGCGCCAGCAGCTCCCAGCGGGGGGATACGCAGTATTTT.

The count of this clone is one. The V call is TRBV11-2, the J call TRBJ2-5, with D perhaps TRBD2 (6 bases). This CDR3 is built from 12 residues. V was clipped by 8 bases and J by 6 bases, with 13 bases between them. Germline loops: CDR1 SGHAT, CDR2 FQNNGV. In DNA, the CDR3 is TGTGCCAGCGTCGGGGCGGGGAAGACCCAGTACTTC. Amino acids: CASVGAGKTQYF.

This chain joins TRBV27 and TRBJ1-5, with 7 bases that match TRBD1. V trimming: 4 bases; J trimming: 6 bases; junction bases outside the gene matches: 15. The V gene's germline CDR1 is MNHEY and CDR2 SMNVEV (reference sequence). CDR3 length: 17 residues. CDR3 sequence reads: CASSYSRGGRKAQPQHF. CDR3 DNA sequence: TGTGCCAGCAGTTACTCCCGAGGGGGCAGGAAGGCTCAGCCCCAGCATTTT.

The rearrangement uses TRBV19 and TRBJ1-2; TRBD1 matches at 10 bases. The CDR3 length is 15 residues. Germline V lookup: CDR1 LNHDA, CDR2 SQIVND (reference sequence). V shed 6 bases, J shed 6 bases, and the junction held 10 bases outside the gene matches. The CDR3 spells CASSTSRQGADGYTF. CDR3 sequence (DNA): TGTGCCAGTAGCACTTCTAGACAGGGGGCGGATGGCTACACCTTC.

The chain combines TRBV10-3 with TRBJ2-1; TRBD1 matches at 10 bases. Germline lookup yields CDR1 ENHRY and CDR2 SYGVKD. Trimming at V came to 0 bases and at J to 9 bases, leaving 11 bases not matched to a gene. This CDR3 spans 17 amino acids. CDR3 sequence: CAISESMIRDRGGEQFF. The CDR3, as DNA: TGTGCCATCAGTGAGTCGATGATCCGGGACAGGGGCGGTGAGCAGTTCTTC.

The rearrangement links TRBV6-1 to TRBJ2-1; the match to TRBD2 covers 7 bases. V lost 0 bases, J lost 4 bases, and 6 bases stayed unmatched. The germline gives CDR1 MNHNS, CDR2 SASEGT. This CDR3 region has 16 residues. The CDR3 DNA sequence: TGTGCCAGCAGTGAAGCTGGGGGGGTTCCTTACAATGAGCAGTTCTTC. Translated, it gives CASSEAGGVPYNEQFF.

The V call is TRBV4-1, the J call TRBJ2-7, with 8 bases that match TRBD1. The CDR3 runs to 15 residues. Trimming took 0 bases from V and 7 from J; bases not matched to a gene: 8. The germline V gene encodes CDR1 MGHRA and CDR2 YSYEKL. The CDR3 region has the DNA TGCGCCAGCAGCCAAGATGGGGGCAGGGGGCTAGAGCAGTACTTC. This translates into CASSQDGGRGLEQYF.

This chain connects TRBV18 to TRBJ2-1; tentatively, D is TRBD1 (5 bases). This CDR3 spans 14 amino acids. Deletions cut 8 bases from V and 4 bases from J, with 15 bases between. In germline, CDR1 is KGHSH, CDR2 LQKENI. This CDR3 reads CASLTGREYNEQFF. In DNA, the CDR3 is TGTGCCAGCCTCACAGGAAGGGAATACAATGAGCAGTTCTTC.

The CDR3 region has the DNA TGTGCCAGCAGCTTGGGGCAGAGGGAAAAACTGTTTTTT. Translated, it gives CASSLGQREKLFF. The chain joins TRBV11-2 to TRBJ1-4; perhaps TRBD1 as D (5 bases). CDR1 SGHAT and CDR2 FQNNGV come from the germline V gene. There are 13 residues in the CDR3. Trimming pared 3 bases from V and 8 bases from J, leaving 10 bases between.